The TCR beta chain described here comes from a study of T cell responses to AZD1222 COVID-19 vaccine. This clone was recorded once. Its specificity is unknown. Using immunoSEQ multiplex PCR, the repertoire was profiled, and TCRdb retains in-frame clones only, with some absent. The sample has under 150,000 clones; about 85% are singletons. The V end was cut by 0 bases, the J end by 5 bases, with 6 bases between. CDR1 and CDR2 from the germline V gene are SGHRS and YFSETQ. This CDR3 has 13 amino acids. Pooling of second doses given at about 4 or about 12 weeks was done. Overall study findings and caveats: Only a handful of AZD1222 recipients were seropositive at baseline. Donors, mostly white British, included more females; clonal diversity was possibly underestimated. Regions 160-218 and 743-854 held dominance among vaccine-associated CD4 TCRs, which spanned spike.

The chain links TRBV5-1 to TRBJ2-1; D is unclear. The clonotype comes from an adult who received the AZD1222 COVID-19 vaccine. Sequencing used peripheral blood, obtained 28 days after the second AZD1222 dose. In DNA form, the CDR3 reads TGCGCCAGCAGCTTGGTGGGAAACAATGAGCAGTTCTTC. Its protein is CASSLVGNNEQFF.